These 10 T cell receptor beta chains originate from one sample sequenced in a study of cytomegalovirus exposure and HLA in healthy donors listed by TCRdb under 2017. The protocol used for the library was the immunoSEQ multiplex PCR assay. TCRdb stores this immuneACCESS table with in-frame sequences only. Part of the clones is absent; in the studies checked, under half of the shortfall reflects unresolved V genes, and no reason is known for the rest. Within this sample are some 250,000 clones, with around 91% of them counted one time only. Clones ranked in the top ten supply under 4% of the sample. The source material was PBMCs. The receptors here all came from a young woman in good health and CMV-seronegative.

This rearrangement joins TRBV27 to TRBJ2-1; 7 bases map to TRBD2. J was trimmed by 8 bases and V by 2 bases; bases with no gene match: 9. The CDR3 loop spans 15 amino acids. Germline assignment: CDR1 MNHEY and CDR2 SMNVEV (reference sequence). This chain's CDR3 is CASSLLAVLVHEQFF. The CDR3 bases are TGTGCCAGCAGTTTACTAGCGGTTCTAGTACATGAGCAGTTCTTC.

This clone showed up just once. This sequence joins TRBV11-3 and TRBJ2-5; TRBD2 aligns across 7 bases. CDR3 length equals 13 residues. The V and J ends lost 6 bases and 1 base, in that order; junction bases with no gene match: 2. Germline lookup yields CDR1 SGHNT and CDR2 YENEEA. Written as DNA, the CDR3 is TGTGCCAGCAGGGGGGGGTCCCAAGAGACCCAGTACTTC. It specifies CASRGGSQETQYF.

The V gene is TRBV14, the J gene TRBJ2-1; D is ambiguous. V shed 9 bases and J shed 0 bases, with 18 bases lying between them. The CDR3 covers 16 residues. The V gene's germline CDR1 is SGHDN and CDR2 FVKESK. The CDR3 loop reads CASSRPAPRSYNEQFF. The CDR3 nucleotides read TGTGCCAGTTCCCGCCCCGCCCCGCGCTCCTACAATGAGCAGTTCTTC.

This chain links TRBV4-1 with TRBJ2-3; 8 bases align to TRBD2. With 1 base clipped from V and 4 bases from J, the junction kept 4 bases outside the gene matches. The CDR3 sequence is 15 residues long. Germline CDR1 and CDR2: MGHRA and YSYEKL. The CDR3, as DNA: TGCGCCAGCAGCCAAGTCTTAGCGGGATCAGATACGCAGTATTTT. This sequence encodes CASSQVLAGSDTQYF.

The J gene is TRBJ2-1, the V gene TRBV7-3; unclear D gene. The CDR3 is 15 residues long. Looked up from germline, CDR1 is SGHTA and CDR2 is FQGTGA. V lost 4 bases and J lost 0, with 10 bases in between. CDR3 coding DNA: TGTGCCAGCAGCTCGACTCCGAGCTCCTACAATGAGCAGTTCTTC. It is translated as CASSSTPSSYNEQFF.

The sample holds one count of this clone. The same CDR3 arises from other DNA sequences in this sample as well. The V and J genes are TRBV27 and TRBJ2-7, with 10 bases matching TRBD2. V lost 2 bases, J lost 3 bases, and 4 bases stayed unmatched. CDR1 and CDR2 (germline): MNHEY, SMNVEV (reference sequence). The length of the CDR3 is 15 residues. CDR3 bases: TGTGCCAGCAGTTTAGGAGCGGGAGGGGTCTACGAGCAGTACTTC. Translated, it gives CASSLGAGGVYEQYF.

The rearrangement joins TRBV2 to TRBJ1-1; a weak D match, TRBD1 (5 bases). CDR3 length: 13 amino acids. V lost 7 bases and J lost 1, with 10 bases in between. Germline-derived CDR1 and CDR2 are SNHLY and FYNNEI. The CDR3 protein is CASTGTTNTEAFF. CDR3 DNA sequence: TGTGCCAGCACGGGGACGACGAACACTGAAGCTTTCTTT.

This clone was observed a single time. CDR3 sequence (DNA): TGTGCCACCGGACAGGGAGCCTACGAGCAGTACTTC. It yields the protein CATGQGAYEQYF. The chain recombines TRBV15 with TRBJ2-7, with 8 bases identical to TRBD1. Losses at the gene ends were 8 bases for V and 2 bases for J; bases not matched to a gene: 2. The germline V gene has CDR1 LNHNV and CDR2 YYDKDF (reference sequence). The CDR3 totals 12 residues.

The chain uses TRBV30 and TRBJ2-7, with D perhaps matching TRBD2 (5 bases). V was clipped by 5 bases and J by 6 bases, with 11 bases between them. This CDR3 has 11 amino acids. Germline values: CDR1 GTSNPN, CDR2 SVGIG (reference sequence). The CDR3 bases are TGTGCCTGGGGGGAGTCGAGCGAGCAGTACTTC. This translates into CAWGESSEQYF.

This sequence joins TRBV29-1 and TRBJ2-1, with D tentatively TRBD2 (6 bases). Trimming removed 6 bases at V and 9 bases at J, with 12 bases between. Germline values: CDR1 SQVTM, CDR2 ANQGSEA. The CDR3 sequence is 11 residues long. CDR3 loop: CSVPQGGEQFF. Here the CDR3 DNA reads TGCAGCGTGCCTCAGGGAGGTGAGCAGTTCTTC.